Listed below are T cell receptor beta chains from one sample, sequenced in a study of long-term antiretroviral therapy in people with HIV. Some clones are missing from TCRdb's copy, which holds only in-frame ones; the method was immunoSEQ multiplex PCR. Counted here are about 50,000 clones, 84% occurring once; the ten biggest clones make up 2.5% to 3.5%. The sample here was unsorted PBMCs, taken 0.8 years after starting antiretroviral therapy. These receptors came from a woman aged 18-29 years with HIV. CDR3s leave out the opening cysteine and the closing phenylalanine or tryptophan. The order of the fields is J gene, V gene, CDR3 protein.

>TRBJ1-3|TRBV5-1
ASSLDGNSGNTIY
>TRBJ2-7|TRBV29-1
SVGGQPIGEQY
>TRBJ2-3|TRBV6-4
ASSASGSTDTQY
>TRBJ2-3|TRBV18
ASSRQREGSSTDTQY
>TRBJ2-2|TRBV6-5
ASRAGWGTTELF
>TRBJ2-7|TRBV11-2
ASSSYLGGYEQY
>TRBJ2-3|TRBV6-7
ASSYSQPESTDTQY
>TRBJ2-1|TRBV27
ASSLSGGLAAEQF
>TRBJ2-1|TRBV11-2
ASSSPRIGGDPSYNEQF
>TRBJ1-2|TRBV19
ASTPGTYGYT
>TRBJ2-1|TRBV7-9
ASRLLDPRLF
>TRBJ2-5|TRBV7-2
ASSLAVTGRETQY
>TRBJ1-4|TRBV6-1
ASSVTGQSQEKLF
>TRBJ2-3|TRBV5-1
ASSLERPSTDTQY
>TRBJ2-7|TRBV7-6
ASSLAARGGDYEQY
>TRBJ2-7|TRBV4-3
ASSLQTSGAYEQY
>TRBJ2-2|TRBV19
ASSRGGFGVTGELF
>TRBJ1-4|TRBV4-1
AGAVGKGEKLF
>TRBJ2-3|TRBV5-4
ASSLSGRAVSTDTQY
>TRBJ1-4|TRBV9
ASSGSSNEKLF
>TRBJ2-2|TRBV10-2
ASTFRSQGSGELF
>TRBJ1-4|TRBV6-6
ASSYSGQPNEKLF
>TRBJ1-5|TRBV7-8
ASSSRDRGGQPQH
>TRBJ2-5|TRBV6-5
ASSYMGHRQETQY
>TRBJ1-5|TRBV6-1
ASSDGTGSYSNQPQH
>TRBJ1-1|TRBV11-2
ASSLSGDTEAF
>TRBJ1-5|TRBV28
ASSSTGGNQPQH
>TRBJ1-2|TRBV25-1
ASSELGGVNYGYT
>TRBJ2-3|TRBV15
ATSIAGGVGDTQY
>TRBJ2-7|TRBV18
ASSLGTEVYYEQY
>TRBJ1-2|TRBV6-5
ASSYFNRGYGYT
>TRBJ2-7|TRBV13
ASSSAFSTYEQY
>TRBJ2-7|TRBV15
ATKKAGGPSYEQY
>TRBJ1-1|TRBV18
ASSPGQAEAF
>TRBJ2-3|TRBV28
ASVSSTDTQY
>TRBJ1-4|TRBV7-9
ASIEGQSTNEKLF
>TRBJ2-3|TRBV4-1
ATAGRLGLGSTDTQY
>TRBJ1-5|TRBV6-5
ASIRRGDGNQPQH
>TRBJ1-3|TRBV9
ASSPRRAGNTIY
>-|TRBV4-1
ASSQRDIQSSYEQY
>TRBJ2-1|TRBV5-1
ASSLVQLSSYNEQF
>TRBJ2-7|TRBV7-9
ASSSPIPGQGAYEQY
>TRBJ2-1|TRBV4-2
ASSQEGVYNEQF
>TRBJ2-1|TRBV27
ASSVGTSYNEQF
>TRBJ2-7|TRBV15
ATSRDKGSYEQY
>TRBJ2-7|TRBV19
ASSIGSGTGKKGYEQY
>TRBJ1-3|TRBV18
ASSPLDRDGNTIY
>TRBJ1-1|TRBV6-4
ASSEIPGNTEAF
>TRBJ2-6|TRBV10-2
ASSELRDRGHSGANVLT
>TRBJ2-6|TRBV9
ASSPRVSGSSGANVLT
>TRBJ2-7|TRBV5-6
ASSLGTGGWEVYEQY
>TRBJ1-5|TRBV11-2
ASSLYRGGRSNQPQH
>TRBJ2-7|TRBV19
ASSRKGRPFEQY
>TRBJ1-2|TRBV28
ASSSDRGRGYT
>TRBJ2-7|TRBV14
ASSQGSGQGVYEQY
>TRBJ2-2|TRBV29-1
SAGFTGELF
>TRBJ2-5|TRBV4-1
ASSQGFAEETQY